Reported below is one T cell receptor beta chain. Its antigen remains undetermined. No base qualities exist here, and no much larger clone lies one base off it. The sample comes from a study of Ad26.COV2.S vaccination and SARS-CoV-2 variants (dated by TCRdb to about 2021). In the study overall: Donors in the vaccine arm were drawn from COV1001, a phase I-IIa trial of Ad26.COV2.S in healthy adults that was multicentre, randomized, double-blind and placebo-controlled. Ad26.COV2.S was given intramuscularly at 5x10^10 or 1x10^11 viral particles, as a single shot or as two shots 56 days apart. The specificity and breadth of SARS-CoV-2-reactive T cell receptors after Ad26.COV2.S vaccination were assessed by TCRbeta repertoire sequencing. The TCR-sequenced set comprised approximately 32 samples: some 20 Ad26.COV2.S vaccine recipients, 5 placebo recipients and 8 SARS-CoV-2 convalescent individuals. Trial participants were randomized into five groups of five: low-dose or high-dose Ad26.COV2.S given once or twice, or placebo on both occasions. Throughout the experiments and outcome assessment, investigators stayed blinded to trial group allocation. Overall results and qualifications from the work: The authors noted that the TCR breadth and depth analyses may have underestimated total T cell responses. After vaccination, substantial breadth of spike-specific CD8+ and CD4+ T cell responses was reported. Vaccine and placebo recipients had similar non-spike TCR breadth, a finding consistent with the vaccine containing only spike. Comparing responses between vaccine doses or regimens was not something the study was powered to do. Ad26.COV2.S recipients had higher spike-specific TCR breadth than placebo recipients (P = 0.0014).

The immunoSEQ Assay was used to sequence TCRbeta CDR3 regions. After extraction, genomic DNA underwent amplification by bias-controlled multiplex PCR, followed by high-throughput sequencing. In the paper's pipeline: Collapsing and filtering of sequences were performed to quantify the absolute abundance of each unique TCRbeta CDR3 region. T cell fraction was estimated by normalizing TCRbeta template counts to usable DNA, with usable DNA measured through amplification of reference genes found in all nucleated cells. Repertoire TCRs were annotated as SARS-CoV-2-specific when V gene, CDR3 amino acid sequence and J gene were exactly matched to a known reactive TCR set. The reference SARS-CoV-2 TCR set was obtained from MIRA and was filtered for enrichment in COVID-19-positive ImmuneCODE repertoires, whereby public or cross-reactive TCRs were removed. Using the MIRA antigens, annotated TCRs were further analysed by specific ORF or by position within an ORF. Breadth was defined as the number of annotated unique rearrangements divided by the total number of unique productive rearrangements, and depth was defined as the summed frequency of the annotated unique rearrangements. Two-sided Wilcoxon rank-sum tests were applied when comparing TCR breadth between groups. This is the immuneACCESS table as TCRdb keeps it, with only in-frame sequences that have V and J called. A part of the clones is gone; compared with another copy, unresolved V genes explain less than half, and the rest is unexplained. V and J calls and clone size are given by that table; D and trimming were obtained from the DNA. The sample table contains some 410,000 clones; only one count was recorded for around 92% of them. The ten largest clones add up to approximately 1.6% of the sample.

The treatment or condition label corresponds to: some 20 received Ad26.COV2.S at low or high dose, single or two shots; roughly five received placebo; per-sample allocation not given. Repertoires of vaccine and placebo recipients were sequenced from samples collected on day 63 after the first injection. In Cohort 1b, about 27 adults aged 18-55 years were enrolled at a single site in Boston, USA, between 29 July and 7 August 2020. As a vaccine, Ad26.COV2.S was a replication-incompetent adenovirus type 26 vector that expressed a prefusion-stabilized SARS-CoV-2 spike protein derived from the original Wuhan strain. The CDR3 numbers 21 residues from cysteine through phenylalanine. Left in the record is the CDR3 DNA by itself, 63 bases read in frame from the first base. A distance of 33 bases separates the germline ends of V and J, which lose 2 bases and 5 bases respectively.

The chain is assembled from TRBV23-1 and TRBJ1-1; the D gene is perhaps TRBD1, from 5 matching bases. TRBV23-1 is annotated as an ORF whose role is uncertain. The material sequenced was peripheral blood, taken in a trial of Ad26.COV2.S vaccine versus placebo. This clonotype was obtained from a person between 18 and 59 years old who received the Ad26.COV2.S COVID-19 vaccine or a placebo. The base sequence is TGCGCCAGCAGTCAAGGGTCAGGGCTCGCACCAGGGAGGGGAGGGAAAACTGAAGCTTTCTTT. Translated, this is CASSQGSGLAPGRGGKTEAFF.